This T cell receptor (beta chain) was observed in a study of regulatory T cells in long-lasting Graves disease listed by TCRdb under 2021. Background on the whole study: Persistent Graves' disease was defined as persistently positive TSH receptor autoantibodies together with antithyroid drug treatment for over 5 years. Antithyroid drugs had been taken for ten to twelve years on average by persistent Graves' disease patients in the clinical cohort. The study took place in China and was registered as a clinical trial. A total of 33 samples underwent TCR sequencing, from about 13 patients with persistent Graves' disease and around 20 patients with newly diagnosed Graves' disease. Persistent Graves' disease patients were compared with newly diagnosed Graves' disease patients by peripheral blood TCR sequencing and RNA sequencing.

Overall study outcomes, separate from this receptor: Sequencing and analysis were limited to the TCR beta chain. Compared with newly diagnosed patients, persistent Graves' disease patients had lower TCR Shannon entropy and fewer highly expanded clones, which suggests clonal expansion. Only peripheral blood was studied, because thyroid tissue, the primary lesion, was inaccessible. A larger number of public clonotypes was shared among persistent patients (around 2,500) than among newly diagnosed patients (roughly 970). Preferential use of TRBV28, TRBJ1-2 and TRBJ2-5 was observed in persistent disease, whereas TRBV20-1 and TRBJ2-1 were favored in newly diagnosed disease. The authors acknowledged the small sample size as a limitation that may reduce accuracy.

Per the germline V gene, SGHTA is the CDR1 and FQGNSA is the CDR2. From the cysteine through the phenylalanine, the CDR3 covers 16 amino acids. The kept DNA is CDR3 alone, 48 bases in frame from the first base. V lost 1 base and J lost 0 bases; the stretch between them is 12 bases long. The table lists this clonotype with many counts. It lacks a known antigen. Base qualities were left out, and no much larger clone turns up one base away. The library was built by means of multiplex PCR. The sequencer listed for this sample is Illumina HiSeq 4000. To build TCR beta libraries, CDR3 regions were amplified by Arm-PCR using iRepertoire HTBI primers. Gel purification was performed on PCR products prior to sequencing. In the source study's methods: A total of 60 to 80 TRBV and some 13 TRBJ segments were identified across samples and were used for gene usage analysis of CDR3 amino acid clonotypes. COPE and FqMerger were used to merge the filtered high-quality paired reads into contigs. BLAST was used to align contigs to IMGT TRBV, TRBD and TRBJ reference genes, with CDR3 defined following IMGT. Any clonotype with a frequency above 0.1% was counted as a highly expanded clone. Shannon entropy served as the measure of repertoire diversity, while the Gini coefficient captured V-J evenness. A clonotype was considered public if more than one individual shared it. TCRdb passed the public sequencing reads through fastp at Q25 and MiXCR, retaining productive beta sequences. Duplicate CDR3 protein sequences are folded into a single record with the most common DNA and genes. What appears here as the V and J calls and clone size reflects TCRdb's work, not the paper's. The sample yields roughly 450,000 distinct CDR3 sequences; under 25% were counted once. The ten largest make up around 13% of the sample.

In light of the paper, this sample's time point label describes: persistent/refractory GD, antithyroid drugs over 5 years with positive TRAb. RNA was extracted from PBMCs in TRIzol for both TCR sequencing and RNA sequencing. The diagnosis of Graves' disease was made according to American Thyroid Association guidelines. Recruitment of patients was carried out at an endocrinology department in Xi'an, China. Each patient gave around 9 milliliters of peripheral blood, collected in an EDTA anticoagulant tube. Ficoll Paque Plus density gradient separation was used to isolate PBMCs, and no further T cell sorting was performed. RNA quality was checked with an Agilent 2100 Bioanalyzer and agarose gel, and concentration with a NanoDrop 2000.

This receptor chain uses TRBV7-2 and TRBJ1-1; confidence is insufficient to name the D gene. Sequencing was performed on peripheral blood mononuclear cells (PBMCs), taken when the disease was refractory, from a patient treated with antithyroid drugs. The source of this sequence is a female donor with Graves disease. In nucleotides, the sequence is TGTGCCAGCAGCTTAGTATTTGCTGCCATGAACACTGAAGCTTTCTTT. The resulting protein is CASSLVFAAMNTEAFF.